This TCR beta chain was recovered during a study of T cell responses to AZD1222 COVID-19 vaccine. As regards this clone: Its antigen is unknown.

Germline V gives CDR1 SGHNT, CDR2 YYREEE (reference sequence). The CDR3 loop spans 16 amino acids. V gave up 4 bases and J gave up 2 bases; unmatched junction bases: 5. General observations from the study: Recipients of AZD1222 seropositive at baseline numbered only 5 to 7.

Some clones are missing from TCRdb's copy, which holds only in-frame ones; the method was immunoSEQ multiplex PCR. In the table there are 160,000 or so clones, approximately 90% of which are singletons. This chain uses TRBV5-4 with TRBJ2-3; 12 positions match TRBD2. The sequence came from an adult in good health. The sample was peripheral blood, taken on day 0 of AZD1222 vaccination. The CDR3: CASSQRLAGDTDTQYF. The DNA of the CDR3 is TGTGCCAGCAGCCAACGACTAGCGGGAGACACAGATACGCAGTATTTT.